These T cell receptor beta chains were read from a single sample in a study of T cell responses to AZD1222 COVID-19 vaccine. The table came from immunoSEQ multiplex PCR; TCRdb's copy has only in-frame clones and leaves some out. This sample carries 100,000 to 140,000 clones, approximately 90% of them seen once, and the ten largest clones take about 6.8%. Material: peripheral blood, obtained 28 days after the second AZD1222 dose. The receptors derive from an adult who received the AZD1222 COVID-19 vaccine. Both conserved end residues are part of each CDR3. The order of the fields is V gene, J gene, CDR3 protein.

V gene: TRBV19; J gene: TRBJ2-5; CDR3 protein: CASSMDEMETQYF
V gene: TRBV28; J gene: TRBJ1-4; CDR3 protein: CASSLWNRPAATNEKLFF
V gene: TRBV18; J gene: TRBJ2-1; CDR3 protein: CASSPNSYNEQFF
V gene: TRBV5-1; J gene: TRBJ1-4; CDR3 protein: CASSLGTGYNEKLFF
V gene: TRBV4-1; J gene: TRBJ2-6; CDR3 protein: CASSQGGGTSSGANVLTF
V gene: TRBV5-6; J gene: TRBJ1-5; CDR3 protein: CASSLGQRNQPQHF
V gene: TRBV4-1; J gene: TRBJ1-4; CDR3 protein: CASSQDEMEGIEKLFF
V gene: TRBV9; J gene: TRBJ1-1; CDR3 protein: CASSSGTGNTEAFF
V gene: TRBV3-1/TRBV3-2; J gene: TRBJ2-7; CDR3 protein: CASSQDPSGRGGEQYF
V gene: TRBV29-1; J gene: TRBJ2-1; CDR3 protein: CSVRTSGRAPNEQFF
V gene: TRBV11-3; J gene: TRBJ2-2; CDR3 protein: CASSPGGRNTGELFF
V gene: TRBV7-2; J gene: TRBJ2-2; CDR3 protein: CASSALAGGPEGSGELFF
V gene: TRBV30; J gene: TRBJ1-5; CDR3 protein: CAWQDSGNQPQHF
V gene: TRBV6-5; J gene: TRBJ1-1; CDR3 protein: CASSLGGSRAFF
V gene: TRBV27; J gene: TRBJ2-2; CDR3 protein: CASSLHGTANTGELFF
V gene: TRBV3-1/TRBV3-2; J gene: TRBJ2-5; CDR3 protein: CASSQRSQETQYF
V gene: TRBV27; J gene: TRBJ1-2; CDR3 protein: CASSFRGGDGYTF
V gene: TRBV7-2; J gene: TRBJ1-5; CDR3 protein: CASSLGVAVLNQPQHF
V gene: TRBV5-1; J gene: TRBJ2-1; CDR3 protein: CASRPPGGTYNEQFF
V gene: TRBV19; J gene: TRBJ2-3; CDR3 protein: CASSSLAVSTDTQYF
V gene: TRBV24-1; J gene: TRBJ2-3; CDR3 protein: CATSDPTRGTDTQYF
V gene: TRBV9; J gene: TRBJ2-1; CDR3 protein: CASSVAGVANEQFF
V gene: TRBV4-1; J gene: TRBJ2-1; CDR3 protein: CASRDRGRNEQFF
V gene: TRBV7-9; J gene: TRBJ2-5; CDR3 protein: CASSRRQKQETQYF
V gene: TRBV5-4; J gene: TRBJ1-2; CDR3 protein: CASSQTTGANYGYTF
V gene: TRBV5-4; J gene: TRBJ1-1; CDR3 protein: CASSPSGGMNTEAFF
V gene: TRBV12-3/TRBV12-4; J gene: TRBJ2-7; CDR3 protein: CASAAGGAYERYF
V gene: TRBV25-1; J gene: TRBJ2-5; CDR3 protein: CASSDLLALQETQYF
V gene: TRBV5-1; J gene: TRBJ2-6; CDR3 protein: CASQPGTVPPVLTF
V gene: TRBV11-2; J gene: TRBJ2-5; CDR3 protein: CASSSLTSGTQETQYF
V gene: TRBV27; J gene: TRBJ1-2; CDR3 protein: CASKGNYGYTF
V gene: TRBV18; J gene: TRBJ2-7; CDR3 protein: CASSPMGTGVKYF
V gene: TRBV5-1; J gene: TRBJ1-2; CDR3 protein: CASSLDEGLYGYTF
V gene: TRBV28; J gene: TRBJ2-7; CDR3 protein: CASSTPGGGEVNEQYF
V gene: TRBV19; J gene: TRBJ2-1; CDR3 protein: CASSIGVGDNEQFF